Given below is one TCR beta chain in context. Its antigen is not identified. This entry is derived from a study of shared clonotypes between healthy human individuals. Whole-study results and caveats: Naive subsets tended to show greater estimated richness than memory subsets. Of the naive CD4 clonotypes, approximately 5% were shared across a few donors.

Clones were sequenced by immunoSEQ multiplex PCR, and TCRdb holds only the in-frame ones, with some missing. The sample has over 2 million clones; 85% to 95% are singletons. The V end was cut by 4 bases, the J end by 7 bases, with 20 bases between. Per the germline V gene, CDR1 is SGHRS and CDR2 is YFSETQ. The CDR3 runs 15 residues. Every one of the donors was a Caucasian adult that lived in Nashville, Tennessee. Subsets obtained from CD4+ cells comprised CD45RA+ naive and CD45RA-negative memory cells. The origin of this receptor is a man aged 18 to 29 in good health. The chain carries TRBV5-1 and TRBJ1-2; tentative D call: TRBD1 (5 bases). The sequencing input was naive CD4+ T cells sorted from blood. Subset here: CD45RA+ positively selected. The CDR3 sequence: CASSPYREWGVGYTF. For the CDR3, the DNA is TGCGCCAGCAGCCCATACCGAGAATGGGGGGTTGGCTACACCTTC.